This TCR beta chain was identified in a study of T-cell memory formation after mild COVID-19. Per the germline V gene, CDR1 is SGHTA and CDR2 is FQGNSA. The CDR3 length is 16 residues. J was trimmed by 5 bases and V by 5 bases; bases with no gene match: 12. Each CDR3 protein gets one entry after TCRdb re-called the 5' RACE reads with MiXCR. The sample holds about 190,000 distinct CDR3 sequences, 15% to 20% seen once. Regarding the study as a whole: CD4+ clones that contracted lay mainly in CM and EM; CD8+ ones lay in EMRA.

This clonotype occurred a few times. The antigen is not known. The origin of this receptor is an adult woman who had mild COVID-19 (a few samples of this study predate the infection). Cell type and time point are not known. V usage is TRBV7-2 and J usage is TRBJ2-5; 9 bases align to TRBD2. Material: PBMCs or a T cell subset sorted from them (not recorded which). The CDR3 bases are TGTGCCAGCAGCAAAGGGGTAGGGCTAGCGGGGGAGACCCAGTACTTC. The encoded protein is CASSKGVGLAGETQYF.